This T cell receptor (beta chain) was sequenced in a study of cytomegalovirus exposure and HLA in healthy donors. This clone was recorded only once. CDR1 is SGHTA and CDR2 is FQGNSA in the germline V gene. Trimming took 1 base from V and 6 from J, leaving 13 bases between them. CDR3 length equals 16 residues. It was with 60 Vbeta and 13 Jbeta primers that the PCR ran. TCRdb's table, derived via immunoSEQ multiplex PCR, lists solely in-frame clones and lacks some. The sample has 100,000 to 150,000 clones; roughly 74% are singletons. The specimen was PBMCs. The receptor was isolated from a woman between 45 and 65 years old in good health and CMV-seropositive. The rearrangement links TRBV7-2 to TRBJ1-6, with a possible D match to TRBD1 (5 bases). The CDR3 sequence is CASSLGPGLINSPLHF. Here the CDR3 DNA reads TGTGCCAGCAGCTTAGGTCCAGGGCTGATTAATTCACCCCTCCACTTT.